Listed below are T cell receptor beta chains from one sample, sequenced in a study of vaccination effects on CD4 cells after COVID-19. Clones were sequenced by immunoSEQ multiplex PCR, and TCRdb holds only the in-frame ones, with some missing. The sample includes 73,000 or so clones, 60% to 85% of them seen just once. Antigen specificity for these receptors is unknown. The sample in question was CD4+ T cells from PBMCs cultured with SARS-CoV-2 spike peptides, obtained before COVID-19 vaccination. The receptors were gathered from a human donor who received a COVID-19 vaccine. Both conserved end residues are part of each CDR3. A D gene is named only where the DNA matches it firmly. For some rows the clone size is stated as once, few or many, or as a class when expanded; others skip it.

d_call j_call clone_size v_call cdr3_nt cdr3_aa
TRBD2 TRBJ2-2 . TRBV29-1 TGCAGCTATAGAGCGGGGGGGGTCTCCGGGGAGCTGTTTTTT CSYRAGGVSGELFF
TRBD2 TRBJ2-1 . TRBV6-4 TGTGCCAGCAGTGTCTATAGCGGGGGGGCCTACAATGAGCAGTTCTTC CASSVYSGGAYNEQFF
. TRBJ1-6 . TRBV4-1 TGCGCCAGCAGCCAAGATAGTGAAGAGGGGAAGAGGGGGTCGGGTAATTCACCCCTCCACTTT CASSQDSEEGKRGSGNSPLHF
. TRBJ2-5 . TRBV30 TGTGCCTGGAACGGGGGCGCGTTTGGAGAGACCCAGTACTTC CAWNGGAFGETQYF
. TRBJ2-3 few TRBV24-1 TGTGCCACCAGTTCTAGGATGGGGGACCCCGAACCACCAGATACGCAGTATTTT CATSSRMGDPEPPDTQYF
. TRBJ2-1 . TRBV4-1 TGCGCCAGCAGCCAGGAAAGAGTGGGGTTCGGGAATGAGCAGTTCTTC CASSQERVGFGNEQFF
. TRBJ1-1 once TRBV27 TGTGCCAGCAGCCATAGAGGACAGTTGGGGCACACTGAAGCTTTCTTT CASSHRGQLGHTEAFF
. TRBJ1-1 few TRBV18 TGTGCCAGCTCACCCGAACGGAACACTGAAGCTTTCTTT CASSPERNTEAFF
. TRBJ2-3 . TRBV30 TGTGCCTGGGGTATCGATAACGGGGATACGCAGTATTTT CAWGIDNGDTQYF
. TRBJ1-1 . TRBV11-1 TGTGCCAGCAGCTTAATACGGAACACTGAAGCTTTCTTT CASSLIRNTEAFF
TRBD1 TRBJ2-2 once TRBV18 TGTGCCAGCTCACCACGGGTTACAGGGGGCACCGGGGAGCTGTTTTTT CASSPRVTGGTGELFF
. TRBJ1-6 . TRBV6-5 TGTGCCAGCAATGGGGACCCCTATAATTCACCCCTCCACTTT CASNGDPYNSPLHF
TRBD1 TRBJ2-2 . TRBV6-5 TGTGCCAGCGTGACAGGGGCTCCAACCGGGGAGCTGTTTTTT CASVTGAPTGELFF
TRBD1 TRBJ1-1 . TRBV6-5 TGTGCCAGCAGGTTAAGGACAGGGGATACTGAAGCTTTCTTT CASRLRTGDTEAFF
TRBD1 TRBJ1-2 . TRBV6-1 TGTGCCAGCAGTGAAGGGACAGGCTATGGCTACACCTTC CASSEGTGYGYTF
TRBD1 TRBJ2-1 . TRBV7-9 TGTGCCAGCAGCTCCGACAGGGGGTCGTCCTACAATGAGCAGTTCTTC CASSSDRGSSYNEQFF
. TRBJ2-3 . TRBV7-9 TGTGCCAGCAGCCCGGCTAAAGGGGTCACAGATACGCAGTATTTT CASSPAKGVTDTQYF
. TRBJ1-5 few TRBV19 TGTGCCAGTACCACTAGGACGTACGGTCAGCCCCAGCATTTT CASTTRTYGQPQHF
TRBD1 TRBJ1-4 . TRBV7-8 TGTGCCAGCAGCGCCAGGGGGCCGGGTGAAAAACTGTTTTTT CASSARGPGEKLFF
. TRBJ2-5 . TRBV10-2 TGCGCCAGTAGCAGGGAGATCAGGGAGACCCAGTACTTC CASSREIRETQYF
. TRBJ1-2 once TRBV7-2 TGTGCCAGCACGATTTGGCAGACCGCGATACACTACACCTTC CASTIWQTAIHYTF
. TRBJ2-4 . TRBV6-2/TRBV6-3 TGTGCCAGCAGTTACTCCGGCAGAAAAAACATTCAGTACTTC CASSYSGRKNIQYF
TRBD1 TRBJ1-2 . TRBV19 TGTGCCAGTAGTATGCCCGGGACAGACTCGAGGGGACTCTATGGCTACACCTTC CASSMPGTDSRGLYGYTF
. TRBJ2-3 . TRBV4-2 TGTGCCAGCAGCCAAGGGGTGGCGAGGGGGGTTGGGGGGACAGATACGCAGTATTTT CASSQGVARGVGGTDTQYF
TRBD2 TRBJ2-3 . TRBV6-6 TGTGCCAGCAGCCCTATAGCGGGGGGAGATACGCAGTATTTT CASSPIAGGDTQYF
. TRBJ2-3 . TRBV9 TGTGCCAGCAGCGTAGCGGGGAGTCTTCCCCCAGATACGCAGTATTTT CASSVAGSLPPDTQYF
. TRBJ1-6 . TRBV18 TGTGCCAGCTCACCACCAAAAGATCCGGGACGTACCAATTCACCCCTCCACTTT CASSPPKDPGRTNSPLHF
. TRBJ2-3 . TRBV19 TGTGCCAGTGGCCCGGGGTTAACGGGGAGCACAGATACGCAGTATTTT CASGPGLTGSTDTQYF
. TRBJ1-5 . TRBV7-8 TGTGCCAGCAGCCCGGGTGTAGGGGAACGGCCCCAGCATTTT CASSPGVGERPQHF
. TRBJ1-2 . TRBV7-2 TGTGCCAGCAGCTATATCGCGGGGGAGGGCTACACCTTC CASSYIAGEGYTF
TRBD1 TRBJ2-3 once TRBV18 TGTGCCAGCTCAACAGGGGTCGGGGATACGCAGTATTTT CASSTGVGDTQYF
. TRBJ1-2 . TRBV28 TGTGCCAGCGGGCGGATAGGGGTTGACTATGGCTACACCTTC CASGRIGVDYGYTF
. TRBJ2-3 . TRBV30 TGTGCCTGGAGTGTAGGCCATGATACGCAGTATTTT CAWSVGHDTQYF
. TRBJ1-5 few TRBV5-6 TGTGCCAGCAGCTTGAAGGGTCAGCCCCAGCATTTT CASSLKGQPQHF
TRBD1 TRBJ2-3 once TRBV29-1 TGCAGCGTTCGACAGGGGTGGATAGATACGCAGTATTTT CSVRQGWIDTQYF
. TRBJ1-3 . TRBV3-1/TRBV3-2 TGTGCCAGCAGCCTGGGCTCTGGAAACACCATATATTTT CASSLGSGNTIYF